A single sample gave rise to the 7 T cell receptor beta chains below, sequenced in a study of T cell repertoires in cytomegalovirus infection. MiXCR, applied by TCRdb to the reads, yields one record per CDR3 protein. Of roughly 760,000 distinct CDR3 sequences listed, approximately 40% were seen once; the top ten hold 2.8%. The specimen sequenced was PBMCs. Receptor source: a human donor in good health (CMV status not recorded). Some clones in this sample may be carry-over from other donors' samples.

This clonotype was seen just once. The junction departs from germline at one end; a sequencing error may be responsible. J is TRBJ1-5 and V is TRBV5-5; D remains ambiguous. The germline V gene has CDR1 SGHKS and CDR2 YYEKEE (reference sequence). The CDR3 totals 15 residues. The CDR3 is CASRFMWNSNQPQHF. In nucleotides, the CDR3 is TGTGCCAGCCGCTTTATGTGGAATAGCAATCAGCCCCAGCATTTT. The full variable domain, its missing parts supplied by reference TRBV5-5 and TRBJ1-5, is DAGVTQSPTHLIKTRGQQVTLRCSPISGHKSVSWYQQVLGQGPQFIFQYYEKEERGRGNFPDRFSARQFPNYSSELNVNALLLGDSALYLCASRFMWNSNQPQHFGDGTRLSIL.

This clonotype has ten or more counts. The chain links TRBV7-2 to TRBJ1-5; 7 bases match TRBD1. Germline V gene lookup returns CDR1 SGHTA and CDR2 FQGNSA. With 5 bases clipped from V and 3 bases from J, the junction kept 7 bases outside the gene matches. The CDR3 spans 15 residues. The CDR3 DNA sequence: TGTGCCAGCAGCGGCGGACAGGCGGCCAATCAGCCCCAGCATTTT. Protein product: CASSGGQAANQPQHF.

This clonotype turned up a few times. This chain uses TRBV6-1 with TRBJ2-1; D possibly uses TRBD1 or TRBD2 (6 bases each). Trimming stripped 0 bases from V and 5 bases from J, with 17 bases between. The CDR3 covers 17 residues. Germline assignment: CDR1 MNHNS and CDR2 SASEGT. CDR3 in amino acids: CASSEAGWGANHNEQFF. The DNA of the CDR3 is TGTGCCAGCAGTGAAGCGGGGTGGGGGGCAAACCACAATGAGCAGTTCTTC.

This clonotype was recorded a few times. The chain combines TRBV28 with TRBJ1-6, with D possibly TRBD1 on 5 matching bases. Germline lookup yields CDR1 MDHEN and CDR2 SYDVKM. V gave up 8 bases and J gave up 3 bases, with 8 bases separating them. The CDR3 covers 13 residues. The CDR3 coding sequence is TGTGCCAGCCAGGGCGTCTATAATTCACCCCTCCACTTT. Translating gives CASQGVYNSPLHF.

This clonotype has more than one count but fewer than ten. The chain uses TRBV4-2 and TRBJ2-7, with D maybe TRBD2 (5 bases). The CDR3 loop spans 16 amino acids. Germline CDR1 LGHNA, CDR2 YNFKEQ. The ends were cut back, 4 bases at V and 2 bases at J, with 18 bases in the middle. CDR3 sequence (DNA): TGTGCCAGCAGCCCTGTCGGCGAGGACTCCACCTACGAGCAGTACTTC. Translating gives CASSPVGEDSTYEQYF.

Note on this clonotype: This clone may be a read error of a much larger clone one base away. The chain has TRBV7-6 and TRBJ1-5; D is unresolved. Germline V gene lookup returns CDR1 SGHVS and CDR2 FNYEAQ. The CDR3 is made up of 14 amino acids. CDR3 sequence reads: CASSDTAGSQHQHF. The CDR3 bases are TGTGCCAGCAGCGATACCGCAGGTAGTCAGCACCAGCATTTT.

V and J are TRBV19 and TRBJ1-5; D call uncertain. V was cut by 1 base and J by 11 bases, with 15 bases left in between. CDR1 and CDR2 from the germline V gene are LNHDA and SQIVND (reference sequence). The CDR3 is made up of 14 amino acids. In DNA, the CDR3 is TGTGCCAGTAGTATAGTACCCCCGAACACGGCCCAGCATTTT. It yields the protein CASSIVPPNTAQHF.